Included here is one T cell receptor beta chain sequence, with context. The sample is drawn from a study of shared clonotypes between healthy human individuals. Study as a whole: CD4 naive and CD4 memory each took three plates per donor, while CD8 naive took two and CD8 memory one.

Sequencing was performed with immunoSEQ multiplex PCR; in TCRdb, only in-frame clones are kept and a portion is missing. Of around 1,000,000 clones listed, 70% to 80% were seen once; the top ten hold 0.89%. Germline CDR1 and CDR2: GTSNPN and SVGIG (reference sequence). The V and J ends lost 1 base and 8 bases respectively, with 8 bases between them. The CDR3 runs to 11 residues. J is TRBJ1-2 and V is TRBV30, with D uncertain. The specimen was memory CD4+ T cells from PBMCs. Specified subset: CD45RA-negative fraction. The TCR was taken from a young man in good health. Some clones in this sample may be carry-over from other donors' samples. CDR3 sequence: CAWSEVGGYTF. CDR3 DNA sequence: TGTGCCTGGAGTGAAGTAGGCGGCTACACCTTC.